These 30 T cell receptor beta chains originate from one sample sequenced in a study of T cell responses to AZD1222 COVID-19 vaccine. Clones were sequenced by immunoSEQ multiplex PCR, and TCRdb holds only the in-frame ones, with some missing. The sample holds roughly 200,000 clones, 90% to 95% seen once. Specimen: peripheral blood, collected 28 days after the second dose of the MenACWY control vaccine. The receptors derive from an adult who received the MenACWY meningococcal vaccine as a control.

The rearrangement joins TRBV14 to TRBJ2-5; 11 bases fit TRBD2. Trimming cost V 1 base and J 2 bases; bases outside gene matches: 9. The CDR3 runs 18 residues. Germline V CDR1 and CDR2: SGHDN, FVKESK. CDR3 in amino acids: CASSQGEHSGGGQETQYF. The CDR3 DNA is TGTGCCAGCAGCCAAGGAGAACATAGCGGGGGGGGACAAGAGACCCAGTACTTC.

The CDR3 sequence is CATEKRTSELFF. The CDR3 DNA reads TGTGCCACCGAAAAAAGGACAAGCGAGCTGTTTTTT. V usage is TRBV19 and J usage is TRBJ2-2, with D perhaps TRBD1 (5 bases). The V and J ends lost 10 bases and 11 bases respectively, with 17 bases between them. Germline lookup yields CDR1 LNHDA and CDR2 SQIVND (reference sequence). The CDR3 runs to 12 residues.

The chain carries TRBV4-2 and TRBJ1-2; D uncertain. CDR3 length: 11 residues. Trimming shortened V by 3 bases and J by 4 bases, and 3 bases separated the two germline ends. Per germline, CDR1 LGHNA and CDR2 YNFKEQ. CDR3 in DNA: TGTGCCAGCAGCCATCCCTATGGCTACACCTTC. Translated: CASSHPYGYTF.

The chain carries TRBV5-1 and TRBJ2-7, with no clear D. CDR1 and CDR2 from the germline V gene are SGHRS and YFSETQ. CDR3 size: 14 residues. The ends were cut back, 0 bases at V and 2 bases at J, with 9 bases in the middle. CDR3 region: CASSLVDATYEQYF. DNA of the CDR3: TGCGCCAGCAGCTTGGTGGACGCCACCTACGAGCAGTACTTC. Full variable domain (missing parts from reference TRBV5-1 and TRBJ2-7): KAGVTQTPRYLIKTRGQQVTLSCSPISGHRSVSWYQQTPGQGLQFLFEYFSETQRNKGNFPGRFSGRQFSNSRSEMNVSTLELGDSALYLCASSLVDATYEQYFGPGTRLTVT.

Here the CDR3 DNA reads TGTGCCAGTAGTATTGGAGGGGGCCCTCGGGAGACCCAGTACTTC. Its translation is CASSIGGGPRETQYF. The chain has TRBV19 and TRBJ2-5; the D gene is possibly TRBD1 (7 bases). The length of the CDR3 is 15 residues. The V end was cut by 3 bases, the J end by 5 bases, with 16 bases between. Germline V gene data show CDR1 as LNHDA and CDR2 as SQIVND (reference sequence).

A single count supports this clone. The DNA of the CDR3 is TGTGCCAGCAGCAAGGAGGGGACAGTCAGGAATGAAAAACTGTTTTTT. As protein: CASSKEGTVRNEKLFF. V and J are TRBV7-2 and TRBJ1-4; 7 bases agree with TRBD1. V shed 5 bases and J 5 bases; nucleotides not matched to a gene: 11. Germline V lookup: CDR1 SGHTA, CDR2 FQGNSA. The CDR3 is made up of 16 amino acids.

V is TRBV7-8 and J is TRBJ2-3; 10 positions agree with TRBD2. V lost 1 base, J lost 4 bases, and 2 bases stayed unmatched. The CDR3 length is 15 residues. The V gene's germline CDR1 is SGHVS and CDR2 FQNEAQ. CDR3 in amino acids: CASSLGTSGSDTQYF. The CDR3 coding sequence is TGTGCCAGCAGCTTAGGGACTAGCGGATCAGATACGCAGTATTTT.

The CDR3 region is CAWSLGDAALGEQFF. The CDR3 DNA reads TGTGCCTGGAGTTTGGGGGACGCGGCTTTAGGTGAGCAGTTCTTC. The chain employs TRBV30 and TRBJ2-1, with D possibly called TRBD1 or TRBD2 (5 bases each). Deletions cut 2 bases from V and 9 bases from J, with 20 bases between. This CDR3 is 15 amino acids long. Germline-derived CDR1 and CDR2 are GTSNPN and SVGIG (reference sequence).

This chain uses TRBV6-5 with TRBJ2-5, with D perhaps TRBD2 (6 bases). This CDR3 contains 14 residues. The germline V and J ends were trimmed by 4 bases and 5 bases, with 14 bases remaining between them. Germline lookup yields CDR1 MNHEY and CDR2 SVGAGI. CDR3 in amino acids: CASSSLGGFETQYF. The DNA of the CDR3 is TGTGCCAGCAGTTCCCTGGGAGGATTTGAGACCCAGTACTTC.

This clone was detected once. The CDR3 here is CASIPSVGPQHF. CDR3 bases: TGTGCCAGTATCCCGTCGGTGGGGCCCCAGCATTTT. The chain employs TRBV19 and TRBJ1-5; D gene unclear. Per the germline V gene, CDR1 is LNHDA and CDR2 is SQIVND (reference sequence). Trimming took 7 bases from V and 9 from J, leaving 13 bases between them. This CDR3 is built from 12 residues. The full variable domain, rest sourced from reference TRBV19 and TRBJ1-5, is DGGITQSPKYLFRKEGQNVTLSCEQNLNHDAMYWYRQDPGQGLRLIYYSQIVNDFQKGDIAEGYSVSREKKESFPLTVTSAQKNPTAFYLCASIPSVGPQHFGDGTRLSIL.

The chain couples TRBV7-9 to TRBJ1-6; no clear D gene. The V and J ends lost 4 bases and 10 bases respectively, with 11 bases between them. Germline lookup yields CDR1 SEHNR and CDR2 FQNEAQ (reference sequence). This CDR3 spans 13 amino acids. CDR3: CASSSAFGSPLHF. Here the CDR3 DNA reads TGTGCCAGCAGCTCGGCCTTCGGGTCACCCCTCCACTTT.

With respect to this clone: Other DNA variants within this sample encode the same CDR3. The rearrangement joins TRBV7-9 to TRBJ2-3, with 9 bases that match TRBD2. The CDR3 totals 15 residues. J lost 2 bases, V lost 3 bases, and 3 bases had no gene match. Germline V lookup: CDR1 SEHNR, CDR2 FQNEAQ (reference sequence). The CDR3, as DNA: TGTGCCAGCAGCTTGGGACTAGCCAACACAGATACGCAGTATTTT. Translating gives CASSLGLANTDTQYF. The whole variable domain, filled in from reference TRBV7-9 and TRBJ2-3, reads DTGVSQNPRHKITKRGQNVTFRCDPISEHNRLYWYRQTLGQGPEFLTYFQNEAQLEKSRLLSDRFSAERPKGSFSTLEIQRTEQGDSAMYLCASSLGLANTDTQYFGPGTRLTVL.

The chain has TRBV18 and TRBJ2-5, with D possibly matching TRBD2 (6 bases). The CDR3 is made up of 15 amino acids. V lost 3 bases, J lost 5 bases, and 16 bases lay in between. Germline lookup yields CDR1 KGHSH and CDR2 LQKENI. The DNA of the CDR3 is TGTGCCAGCTCACCTCAGGAGGGGCGTGTTGAGACCCAGTACTTC. Translation gives CASSPQEGRVETQYF.

The V call is TRBV5-5, the J call TRBJ1-1; 7 nucleotides agree with TRBD1. The germline gives CDR1 SGHKS, CDR2 YYEKEE (reference sequence). After removal of 4 bases from V and 3 bases from J, the junction contained 9 bases not matched to a gene. The CDR3 extends over 15 amino acids. The CDR3 is CASSVRDSFYTEAFF. CDR3 in DNA: TGTGCCAGCAGCGTCCGGGACAGCTTTTACACTGAAGCTTTCTTT.

V and J are TRBV7-9 and TRBJ2-1, with D unresolved. CDR3 length: 10 amino acids. V gave up 7 bases and J gave up 5 bases, with 3 bases separating them. The germline CDR1 and CDR2 sequences are SEHNR and FQNEAQ (reference sequence). This chain's CDR3 is CASTNNEQFF. In DNA, the CDR3 is TGTGCCAGCACCAACAATGAGCAGTTCTTC.

The V gene is TRBV30, the J gene TRBJ2-6; D is unclear. Germline V gives CDR1 GTSNPN, CDR2 SVGIG (reference sequence). Between the trimmed V and J ends, which lost 0 bases and 2 bases, there was a span of 5 bases. The CDR3 runs to 14 residues. Here the CDR3 reads CAWSVFPGANVLTF. CDR3 nucleotides: TGTGCCTGGAGTGTATTCCCTGGGGCCAACGTCCTGACTTTC. Complete variable domain (other parts from reference TRBV30 and TRBJ2-6): SQTIHQWPATLVQPVGSPLSLECTVEGTSNPNLYWYRQAAGRGLQLLFYSVGIGQISSEVPQNLSASRPQDRQFILSSKKLLLSDSGFYLCAWSVFPGANVLTFGAGSRLTVL.

This sequence joins TRBV7-8 and TRBJ2-2; the D gene is possibly TRBD1 (6 bases). Germline-derived CDR1 and CDR2 are SGHVS and FQNEAQ. V lost 6 bases, J lost 1 base, and 12 bases lay in between. The CDR3 spans 15 residues. CDR3 nucleotide sequence: TGTGCCAGCAGGAGGGGGACCCAGAACACCGGGGAGCTGTTTTTT. Its protein product is CASRRGTQNTGELFF.

A single count supports this clone. The CDR3 region has the DNA TGTGCCAGTAGGGACAGGGGCAAGTATGGCTACACCTTC. This codes for CASRDRGKYGYTF. The chain carries TRBV19 and TRBJ1-2, with 9 bases that match TRBD1. The CDR3 contains 13 residues. CDR1 and CDR2 (germline): LNHDA, SQIVND (reference sequence). V was pared by 6 bases and J by 5 bases, with 4 bases of the junction left unmatched.

The chain joins TRBV30 to TRBJ2-6; D is tentatively TRBD1 or TRBD2 (5 bases each). This CDR3 has 15 residues. The V and J ends lost 0 bases and 4 bases respectively, with 10 bases between them. Germline V lookup: CDR1 GTSNPN, CDR2 SVGIG (reference sequence). Here the CDR3 reads CAWSVSGTGANVLTF. The CDR3 coding sequence is TGTGCCTGGAGTGTATCAGGGACGGGGGCCAACGTCCTGACTTTC. The whole variable domain, filled in from reference TRBV30 and TRBJ2-6, reads SQTIHQWPATLVQPVGSPLSLECTVEGTSNPNLYWYRQAAGRGLQLLFYSVGIGQISSEVPQNLSASRPQDRQFILSSKKLLLSDSGFYLCAWSVSGTGANVLTFGAGSRLTVL.

The chain links TRBV28 to TRBJ1-1, with D uncertain. V lost 6 bases and J lost 2, with 10 bases in between. The CDR3 is 13 amino acids. Per germline, CDR1 MDHEN and CDR2 SYDVKM. The chain's CDR3 is CASSRIQNTEAFF. DNA of the CDR3: TGTGCCAGCAGCCGGATCCAAAACACTGAAGCTTTCTTT. The full variable domain, rest sourced from reference TRBV28 and TRBJ1-1, is DVKVTQSSRYLVKRTGEKVFLECVQDMDHENMFWYRQDPGLGLRLIYFSYDVKMKEKGDIPEGYSVSREKKERFSLILESASTNQTSMYLCASSRIQNTEAFFGQGTRLTVV.

The chain recombines TRBV6-1 with TRBJ1-4; a possible D gene is TRBD1 (6 bases). CDR3 length equals 16 residues. CDR1 and CDR2 (germline): MNHNS, SASEGT. V shed 4 bases and J shed 0 bases, with 12 bases lying between them. This chain's CDR3 is CASSVWTVATNEKLFF. The DNA of the CDR3 is TGTGCCAGCAGTGTGTGGACAGTAGCAACTAATGAAAAACTGTTTTTT.

V gene TRBV7-9 combines with J gene TRBJ1-4, with 9 bases matching TRBD1. Germline-derived CDR1 and CDR2 are SEHNR and FQNEAQ (reference sequence). The ends lost 5 bases at V and 8 bases at J; junction bases unmatched: 6. This CDR3 comprises 14 residues. CDR3 sequence reads: CASSPQGAGEKLFF. DNA for the CDR3: TGTGCCAGCAGCCCACAGGGGGCGGGGGAAAAACTGTTTTTT.

This sequence joins TRBV4-2 and TRBJ1-5, with D possibly being TRBD1 (5 bases). The V end was cut by 0 bases, the J end by 2 bases, with 5 bases between. From germline, CDR1 is LGHNA and CDR2 YNFKEQ. The CDR3 length is 14 residues. CDR3 sequence: CASSQEQGNQPQHF. For the CDR3, the DNA is TGTGCCAGCAGCCAAGAACAGGGCAATCAGCCCCAGCATTTT.

The chain recombines TRBV6-5 with TRBJ1-5, with 7 bases identical to TRBD1. Germline V gene data show CDR1 as MNHEY and CDR2 as SVGAGI. J was trimmed by 3 bases and V by 5 bases; bases with no gene match: 7. The CDR3 is made up of 15 amino acids. The CDR3 bases are TGTGCCAGCAGTCGGGACAGATTCCCCAATCAGCCCCAGCATTTT. Amino acids: CASSRDRFPNQPQHF.

The chain couples TRBV7-9 to TRBJ2-3, with a tentative D call TRBD2 (7 bases). There are 15 residues in the CDR3. Germline assignment: CDR1 SEHNR and CDR2 FQNEAQ (reference sequence). V gave up 3 bases and J gave up 1 base, with 11 bases separating them. CDR3 nucleotides: TGTGCCAGCAGCTTTCGGGGGGCGGGCACAGATACGCAGTATTTT. Residues: CASSFRGAGTDTQYF.

The CDR3 coding sequence is TGTGCCAGCAGTTGGACAGGGGGCTTAGGGCTTTCACCCCTCCACTTT. Its translation is CASSWTGGLGLSPLHF. The J gene is TRBJ1-6, the V gene TRBV28, with 11 positions matching TRBD1. The CDR3 length is 16 residues. Germline CDR1 and CDR2: MDHEN and SYDVKM. V was pared by 4 bases and J by 9 bases, with 8 bases of the junction left unmatched.

This sequence joins TRBV5-4 and TRBJ1-2; TRBD1 might be the D (6 bases). CDR3 length: 15 amino acids. CDR1 and CDR2 from the germline V gene are SGHNT and YYREEE (reference sequence). V was cut by 0 bases and J by 0 bases, with 9 bases left in between. CDR3 region: CASSLEQGANYGYTF. For the CDR3, the DNA is TGTGCCAGCAGCTTGGAACAGGGCGCTAACTATGGCTACACCTTC.

A single count supports this clone. The chain combines TRBV4-1 with TRBJ2-3; D is unresolved. The CDR3 loop spans 14 amino acids. CDR1 and CDR2 (germline): MGHRA, YSYEKL. V lost 1 base and J lost 4, with 9 bases in between. The CDR3 nucleotides are TGCGCCAGCAGCCAAGTTCGTGGGGCAGATACGCAGTATTTT. Translating it yields CASSQVRGADTQYF.

This clone was counted once. This sequence joins TRBV4-1 and TRBJ1-5; D gene uncertain. Trimming stripped 0 bases from V and 10 bases from J, with 16 bases between. Germline-derived CDR1 and CDR2 are MGHRA and YSYEKL. This CDR3 region has 15 residues. CDR3 nucleotides: TGCGCCAGCAGCCAAGATCCAGCCATCGGGAGCCCCCAGCATTTT. It specifies CASSQDPAIGSPQHF.

This rearrangement joins TRBV11-1 to TRBJ1-3, with TRBD1 as a possible D gene (5 bases). CDR3 length equals 15 residues. The germline CDR1 and CDR2 sequences are SGHAT and FQDESV (reference sequence). V was trimmed by 3 bases and J by 0 bases, leaving 9 bases between them. Written as DNA, the CDR3 is TGTGCCAGCAGCTTCGGGGGTTTCTCTGGAAACACCATATATTTT. This sequence encodes CASSFGGFSGNTIYF.